The sequence of this T cell receptor beta chain was determined in a study of T cells in women clearing cervical HPV infection. Study information: Case blood drawn at lesion detection; control blood after infection cleared.

TCRdb's copy holds only in-frame clones and misses some; the assay was immunoSEQ multiplex PCR. In all, the sample yields roughly 20,000 clones. Details on this clone: The CDR3 is cut off 3 residues early in the read; its end comes from the germline J gene.

V was clipped by 1 base and J by 0 bases; unmatched bases: 6. The CDR3 extends over 17 amino acids. Germline assignment: CDR1 LNHDA and CDR2 SQIVND (reference sequence). J is TRBJ2-1 and V is TRBV19; 7 bases align to TRBD2. The clonotype was recovered from a woman aged 18 to 75 with a cervical HPV16 infection that either progressed to CIN3+ or cleared (not recorded which). Material for sequencing was blood buffy coat. Partial CDR3 DNA: TGTGCCAGTAGTATAGCGTTGGGGGGGAGCTCCTACAATGAG. Its translation is CASSIALGGSSYNE. The complete CDR3 protein is CASSIALGGSSYNEQFF.